The 21 T cell receptor beta chains given below trace back to one sample, sequenced in a study of T cells in Graves' hyperthyroidism and ophthalmopathy. TCR beta CDR3 sequences were amplified from RNA transcripts. The TCR CDR3 was amplified in a first-round RT-PCR using the HTBI primer set. In TCRdb, the multiplex PCR reads were re-called with MiXCR into one record per CDR3 protein. The sample contains 500,000 or so distinct CDR3 sequences, about 16% of which appear only once. The sample taken for sequencing was blood. These receptors all stem from a woman under 40 with Graves' ophthalmopathy.

J is TRBJ1-6 and V is TRBV12-3 or TRBV12-4; no clear D. The V gene lost 2 bases and the J gene lost 2 bases, with 4 bases spanning the gap. There are 14 residues in the CDR3. For the CDR3, the DNA is TGTGCCAGCAGTTTAACCCCCTATAATTCACCCCTCCACTTT. Translated, it gives CASSLTPYNSPLHF.

This chain links TRBV4-1 with TRBJ2-7; D remains ambiguous. The germline CDR1 and CDR2 sequences are MGHRA and YSYEKL. The CDR3 totals 13 residues. V dropped 3 bases and J dropped 2 bases, with 8 bases sitting between them. The CDR3: CASSQGSAYEQYF. The CDR3 DNA follows: TGCGCCAGCAGCCAGGGTTCGGCCTACGAGCAGTACTTC.

There are many counts of this clonotype. The gene calls are TRBV27 and TRBJ2-7; maybe TRBD1 (6 bases). This CDR3 region has 14 residues. Germline CDR1 reads MNHEY; CDR2 reads SMNVEV (reference sequence). V was pared by 6 bases and J by 3 bases, with 15 bases between. The CDR3 sequence: CASSYRQDYYEQYF. Written as DNA, the CDR3 is TGTGCCAGCAGCTACCGACAGGATTACTACGAGCAGTACTTC.

This clonotype was counted many times. The V call is TRBV2, the J call TRBJ2-5; either TRBD1 or TRBD2 may fit D (5 bases each). Germline CDR1 SNHLY, CDR2 FYNNEI. The CDR3 totals 13 residues. The V end was cut by 6 bases, the J end by 5 bases, with 13 bases between. As DNA, the CDR3 is TGTGCCAGCAGGGGGGACGGAAGGGAGACCCAGTACTTC. Amino acid sequence: CASRGDGRETQYF. The full variable domain, in which reference TRBV2 and TRBJ2-5 provide the parts outside the CDR3, is EPEVTQTPSHQVTQMGQEVILRCVPISNHLYFYWYRQILGQKVEFLVSFYNNEISEKSEIFDDQFSVERPDGSNFTLKIRSTKLEDSAMYFCASRGDGRETQYFGPGTRLLVL.

In its sample, this clonotype was seen a few times. The rearrangement links TRBV9 to TRBJ2-1; no clear D gene. This CDR3 has 16 amino acids. CDR1 is SGDLS, CDR2 YYNGEE, per germline. With 1 base removed from V and 0 bases from J, the gap between germline ends came to 11 bases. The CDR3, as DNA: TGTGCCAGCAGCGTAAAGTCCTGGAGCTCCTACAATGAGCAGTTCTTC. This translates into CASSVKSWSSYNEQFF.

This clonotype was detected only a few times. Compared with germline, one end of the junction differs, possibly owing to a read error. The chain has TRBV12-3 or TRBV12-4 and TRBJ2-1; 9 bases fit TRBD2. This CDR3 is 14 amino acids long. CDR3 protein: CASRRLAAINGQFF. The CDR3 coding sequence is TGTGCCAGCAGACGACTAGCGGCCATCAATGGGCAGTTCTTC.

This clonotype was seen repeatedly, ten times or more. The chain links TRBV2 to TRBJ2-2; 7 nucleotides align to TRBD2. V trimming: 7 bases; J trimming: 1 base; junction bases outside the gene matches: 6. CDR1 and CDR2 from the germline V gene are SNHLY and FYNNEI. This CDR3 comprises 15 residues. CDR3 residues: CASKSGARNTGELFF. The CDR3 bases are TGTGCCAGCAAAAGCGGGGCCCGGAACACCGGGGAGCTGTTTTTT.

The rearrangement uses TRBV20-1 and TRBJ2-7; 8 bases agree with TRBD2. J gave up 7 bases and V 6 bases, and 14 bases lay outside the gene matches. CDR3 length equals 14 residues. Per the germline V gene, CDR1 is DFQATT and CDR2 is SNEGSKA (reference sequence). DNA of the CDR3: TGCAGTGCCTTGCCGGGAGCGGGAGAGGGGGAGCAGTACTTC. It encodes CSALPGAGEGEQYF.

Here the CDR3 DNA reads TGTGCCAACTCCACGGCCGGCCTCGGGTCATACGAGCAGTACTTC. This gives the protein CANSTAGLGSYEQYF. The rearrangement links TRBV10-3 to TRBJ2-7, with unresolved D. The CDR3 is 15 amino acids. Per the germline V gene, CDR1 is ENHRY and CDR2 is SYGVKD. V lost 10 bases and J lost 4, with 23 bases in between.

The V and J genes are TRBV10-1 and TRBJ2-7; no clear D gene. Germline CDR1 is WNHNN and CDR2 is SYGVQD (reference sequence). The CDR3 has 15 amino acids. The V gene lost 0 bases and the J gene lost 1 base, with 10 bases spanning the gap. CDR3 protein: CASSESKDRSYEQYF. DNA for the CDR3: TGCGCCAGCAGTGAGTCGAAAGACCGATCCTACGAGCAGTACTTC.

This clonotype was picked up many times. This chain uses TRBV7-2 with TRBJ2-5; a possible D gene is TRBD1 (5 bases). The CDR3 sequence is 14 residues long. Trimming cost V 1 base and J 4 bases, with 10 bases left between them. The V gene's germline CDR1 is SGHTA and CDR2 FQGNSA. CDR3 in DNA: TGTGCCAGCAGCTTAGTGGTTAGGGGAGAGACCCAGTACTTC. This translates into CASSLVVRGETQYF.

This clonotype was seen many times. The chain uses TRBV11-2 and TRBJ2-1; D perhaps matches TRBD2 (6 bases). V lost 4 bases, J lost 5 bases, and 24 bases lay in between. The CDR3 covers 18 residues. The germline V gene encodes CDR1 SGHAT and CDR2 FQNNGV. This CDR3 is CASSSDPKPGLPHNEQFF. The CDR3 nucleotides read TGTGCCAGCAGCTCTGATCCCAAGCCGGGACTCCCCCACAATGAGCAGTTCTTC.

Only a few counts were recorded for this clonotype. This chain links TRBV19 with TRBJ1-2; 9 bases line up with TRBD1. The CDR3 covers 13 residues. Germline-derived CDR1 and CDR2 are LNHDA and SQIVND (reference sequence). The V gene end was trimmed by 7 bases and the J gene end by 8 bases; junction bases not matched to a gene: 8. The CDR3 region is CASMGTGTGGYTF. The DNA for the CDR3 is TGTGCCAGTATGGGGACAGGGACCGGCGGCTACACCTTC.

This clonotype has a count of ten or more. The chain has TRBV7-6 and TRBJ2-3, with D possibly being TRBD1 (6 bases). This CDR3 region has 13 residues. Trimming shortened V by 2 bases and J by 5 bases, and 8 bases separated the two germline ends. Per germline, CDR1 SGHVS and CDR2 FNYEAQ. CDR3 in amino acids: CASSLWGQDTQYF. Here the CDR3 DNA reads TGTGCCAGCAGCTTATGGGGGCAAGATACGCAGTATTTT.

The J gene is TRBJ2-6, the V gene TRBV4-3, with D possibly matching TRBD2 (6 bases). V lost 4 bases, J lost 2 bases, and 12 bases lay in between. Per the germline V gene, CDR1 is LGHNA and CDR2 is YSLEER. The CDR3 is 16 residues long. Here the CDR3 DNA reads TGCGCCAGCAGCCGGGGGGTAGCGACTGGGGCCAACGTCCTGACTTTC. As protein: CASSRGVATGANVLTF.

This clonotype was observed at least ten times. The rearrangement links TRBV28 to TRBJ2-3, with 11 bases aligning to TRBD2. Looked up from germline, CDR1 is MDHEN and CDR2 is SYDVKM. The CDR3 length is 15 residues. Unmatched junction bases numbered 1, after V lost 3 bases and J lost 2 bases. The CDR3 here is CASSLGLADTDTQYF. The CDR3 DNA sequence: TGTGCCAGCAGTTTGGGACTAGCGGACACAGATACGCAGTATTTT.

This clonotype appeared a few times. V is TRBV5-1 and J is TRBJ2-7, with TRBD2 matching 7 bases. There are 15 residues in the CDR3. Per the germline V gene, CDR1 is SGHRS and CDR2 is YFSETQ. Unmatched junction bases numbered 14, after V lost 7 bases and J lost 4 bases. CDR3 protein: CASAPLGGGEYEQYF. The DNA of the CDR3 is TGCGCCAGCGCGCCTCTTGGGGGGGGTGAATACGAGCAGTACTTC.

In regard to this clonotype: A much larger clone sits a single nucleotide away, making a read error possible. The chain recombines TRBV28 with TRBJ2-5; D might be TRBD1 (6 bases). Germline loops: CDR1 MDHEN, CDR2 SYDVKM. V gave up 8 bases and J gave up 9 bases, with 16 bases separating them. The length of the CDR3 is 12 residues. As DNA, the CDR3 is TGTGCCAGCTCAACAGGGATGGAGGCCCAGTACTTC. As protein: CASSTGMEAQYF.

Note on this clonotype: One base away lies a much larger clone, so this may be a sequencing read error. In DNA form, the CDR3 reads TGTGCCAGCAATTCGGGAGGTCGTTCACCCCTCCACTTT. Amino acid sequence: CASNSGGRSPLHF. The chain has TRBV28 and TRBJ1-6; D gene unclear. The CDR3 consists of 13 residues. V was trimmed by 7 bases and J by 9 bases, leaving 13 bases between them. Germline lookup yields CDR1 MDHEN and CDR2 SYDVKM.

The V call is TRBV14, the J call TRBJ2-1; 7 positions agree with TRBD2. Germline V gene sequence: CDR1 SGHDN, CDR2 FVKESK. This CDR3 is 16 amino acids long. Losses at the gene ends were 0 bases for V and 7 bases for J; bases not matched to a gene: 9. CDR3 protein: CASSQEARELRNEQFF. The DNA for the CDR3 is TGTGCCAGCAGCCAAGAAGCGCGGGAGTTACGTAATGAGCAGTTCTTC.

This clonotype has a count of ten or more. The chain employs TRBV6-1 and TRBJ2-7; the match to TRBD2 covers 9 bases. The CDR3 loop spans 14 amino acids. V shed 5 bases and J 7 bases; nucleotides not matched to a gene: 9. Germline assignment: CDR1 MNHNS and CDR2 SASEGT. CDR3: CASSFSGSGGEQYF. For the CDR3, the DNA is TGTGCCAGCAGTTTTAGCGGGAGCGGGGGGGAGCAGTACTTC.